The 15 T cell receptor beta chains presented below share a single source sample, sequenced in a study of PD-1 blockade in mismatch repair-deficient tumors. The data were produced by immunoSEQ multiplex PCR, yet TCRdb's version contains in-frame clones alone and is incomplete. The repertoire includes tens of thousands of clones, roughly 83% of them detected once, and around 1% sits in the top ten. The specimen comprised PBMCs, sampled roughly 40 weeks after starting pembrolizumab. The receptors derive from an adult with mismatch repair-deficient cancer.

The chain combines TRBV27 with TRBJ1-6; D is ambiguous. Germline CDR1 is MNHEY and CDR2 is SMNVEV (reference sequence). The CDR3 sequence is 12 residues long. V was shortened by 6 bases and J by 13 bases, with 13 bases between the two germline ends. The CDR3 loop reads CASRRRKAPLHF. The CDR3 DNA reads as TGTGCCAGCAGGCGGAGAAAGGCCCCCCTCCACTTT.

This chain joins TRBV6-6 and TRBJ2-1; 8 nucleotides align to TRBD2. Germline CDR1 reads MNHNY; CDR2 reads SVGAGI (reference sequence). The length of the CDR3 is 12 residues. V was clipped by 4 bases and J by 7 bases; unmatched bases: 0. DNA for the CDR3: TGTGCCAGCAGTTCGGGGGGGAATGAGCAGTTCTTC. Its translation: CASSSGGNEQFF.

The chain employs TRBV30 and TRBJ2-3, with D perhaps matching TRBD2 (6 bases). Germline V CDR1 and CDR2: GTSNPN, SVGIG (reference sequence). V lost 6 bases and J lost 2, with 9 bases in between. This CDR3 has 12 amino acids. In DNA form, the CDR3 reads TGTGCCTGTAGCGGCCCCACAGATACGCAGTATTTT. Translation: CACSGPTDTQYF.

The chain links TRBV27 to TRBJ2-7; a weak D match, TRBD1 (7 bases). V gave up 2 bases and J gave up 6 bases, with 17 bases separating them. Per the germline V gene, CDR1 is MNHEY and CDR2 is SMNVEV (reference sequence). This CDR3 is 15 amino acids long. For the CDR3, the DNA is TGTGCCAGCAGTTTAGGGGGGACAGTCCCTCGCGAGCAGTACTTC. Its translation: CASSLGGTVPREQYF.

The CDR3 sequence is CASSVALLETQYF. The DNA of the CDR3 is TGTGCCAGCAGCGTAGCCCTCTTGGAGACCCAGTACTTC. The chain joins TRBV9 to TRBJ2-5; D remains ambiguous. The germline gives CDR1 SGDLS, CDR2 YYNGEE. The CDR3 is 13 amino acids. The ends were cut back, 0 bases at V and 5 bases at J, with 8 bases in the middle.

The genes are TRBV14 and TRBJ1-2; D is undetermined. The germline V and J ends were trimmed by 1 base and 4 bases, with 7 bases remaining between them. The CDR3 length is 13 residues. Germline V gene lookup returns CDR1 SGHDN and CDR2 FVKESK. The CDR3 region has the DNA TGTGCCAGCAGCCAAGCACAGAGCTATGGCTACACCTTC. It translates to CASSQAQSYGYTF.

The chain joins TRBV11-3 to TRBJ2-7, with D hard to call. The V gene lost 5 bases and the J gene lost 7 bases, with 12 bases spanning the gap. The CDR3 contains 12 residues. Germline V CDR1 and CDR2: SGHNT, YENEEA. CDR3 DNA sequence: TGTGCCAGCAGCCGCTCAACGGGTGAGCAGTACTTC. As protein: CASSRSTGEQYF. The full variable domain, with the rest looked up from reference TRBV11-3 and TRBJ2-7, is EAGVVQSPRYKIIEKKQPVAFWCNPISGHNTLYWYLQNLGQGPELLIRYENEEAVDDSQLPKDRFSAERLKGVDSTLKIQPAELGDSAVYLCASSRSTGEQYFGPGTRLTVT.

The gene calls are TRBV11-2 and TRBJ1-1, with 11 bases aligning to TRBD1. Germline values: CDR1 SGHAT, CDR2 FQNNGV. This CDR3 has 18 residues. V was clipped by 1 base and J by 2 bases; unmatched bases: 9. The CDR3, as DNA: TGTGCCAGCAGCTTAGCCCTCGGGACAGGGGGAGTTAACACTGAAGCTTTCTTT. It yields the protein CASSLALGTGGVNTEAFF.

The chain carries TRBV5-1 and TRBJ1-2; tentatively, D is TRBD1 (6 bases). Trimming cost V 0 bases and J 4 bases, with 10 bases left between them. Germline V gives CDR1 SGHRS, CDR2 YFSETQ. CDR3 length: 14 residues. DNA of the CDR3: TGCGCCAGCAGCTTGGATGGGGGGGCCTATGGCTACACCTTC. Translating gives CASSLDGGAYGYTF.

This chain connects TRBV6-6 to TRBJ1-2, with 9 bases identical to TRBD1. The CDR3 runs 14 residues. With 4 bases clipped from V and 3 bases from J, the junction kept 3 bases outside the gene matches. The V gene's germline CDR1 is MNHNY and CDR2 SVGAGI (reference sequence). The CDR3 loop is CASSSQGADYGYTF. The CDR3 DNA is TGTGCCAGCAGTTCACAGGGGGCGGACTATGGCTACACCTTC.

In this sample, this clone turned up once. V usage is TRBV7-9 and J usage is TRBJ1-2, with no clear D. This CDR3 is built from 13 residues. Per the germline V gene, CDR1 is SEHNR and CDR2 is FQNEAQ (reference sequence). V was cut by 4 bases and J by 6 bases, with 12 bases left in between. The CDR3 sequence: CASSSKSGNGYTF. CDR3 DNA sequence: TGTGCCAGCAGCTCAAAATCAGGAAATGGCTACACCTTC.

The chain has TRBV7-9 and TRBJ2-3, with 7 bases matching TRBD1. The CDR3 runs to 16 residues. The V and J ends lost 4 bases and 0 bases, in that order; junction bases with no gene match: 7. CDR1 and CDR2 from the germline V gene are SEHNR and FQNEAQ (reference sequence). The CDR3 here is CASSSLWTGSTDTQYF. CDR3 nucleotide sequence: TGTGCCAGCAGCTCATTGTGGACAGGCAGCACAGATACGCAGTATTTT.

This CDR3 reads CASSLYRGGETQYF. The CDR3 DNA follows: TGTGCCAGCAGCTTATACAGGGGCGGAGAGACCCAGTACTTC. The chain links TRBV7-2 to TRBJ2-5; 7 bases fit TRBD1. V lost 2 bases and J lost 4; bases outside the gene matches: 4. Per the germline V gene, CDR1 is SGHTA and CDR2 is FQGNSA. This CDR3 has 14 residues.

This chain connects TRBV27 to TRBJ2-7; 10 bases fit TRBD1. V was clipped by 4 bases and J by 2 bases; unmatched bases: 2. The CDR3 sequence is 14 residues long. Germline CDR1 is MNHEY and CDR2 is SMNVEV (reference sequence). CDR3 protein: CASSSGQGAYEQYF. The CDR3 coding sequence is TGTGCCAGCAGTTCCGGACAGGGGGCCTACGAGCAGTACTTC.

The rearrangement uses TRBV27 and TRBJ2-6, with D unclear. CDR1 and CDR2 from the germline V gene are MNHEY and SMNVEV (reference sequence). The length of the CDR3 is 17 residues. The V end was cut by 2 bases, the J end by 3 bases, with 14 bases between. This CDR3 is CASSLRSPGRGANVLTF. The DNA for the CDR3 is TGTGCCAGCAGTTTAAGGTCCCCGGGTCGTGGGGCCAACGTCCTGACTTTC. The full variable domain, its missing parts supplied by reference TRBV27 and TRBJ2-6, is EAQVTQNPRYLITVTGKKLTVTCSQNMNHEYMSWYRQDPGLGLRQIYYSMNVEVTDKGDVPEGYKVSRKEKRNFPLILESPSPNQTSLYFCASSLRSPGRGANVLTFGAGSRLTVL.